The T cell receptor (beta chain) under discussion was sequenced for a study of vaccination and CD4 T cells after COVID-19. Study summary: Stimuli were overlapping spike peptide pools of SARS-CoV-2 and three common cold coronaviruses (HCoV-NL63, HCoV-OC43, HCoV-229E).

In germline, CDR1 is MGHRA, CDR2 YSYEKL. This CDR3 region has 14 residues. Trimming cost V 3 bases and J 3 bases; bases outside gene matches: 4. Documented treatment: approximately 9-day PBMC culture with coronavirus spike peptide pools or control peptides (ViraFEST assay). Gathered ahead of the COVID-19 pandemic (2011-2018) were the CD4+ T cells of the unexposed donor. As cell numbers allowed, unexposed-donor CD4+ T cells faced SARS-CoV-2 S/N and four cold-coronavirus spikes. With the Oncomine TCR Beta short-read assay, DNA from cultured CD4+ T cells was sequenced. Cultures of CD4+ T cells served as the source for extracting genomic DNA. TCRdb independently ran MiXCR on the PCR reads; one entry per CDR3 protein. The repertoire includes 9,000 to 13,000 distinct CDR3 sequences, approximately 29% of them detected once, and 10% to 15% sits in the top ten. About this clonotype: What it binds is not known.

Sequenced input: CD4+ T cells from blood, cultured in vitro. V gene TRBV4-1 combines with J gene TRBJ2-7; TRBD2 matches at 8 bases. This sequence was found in a human donor in good health. The CDR3 spells CASSHPGLGYEQYF. The CDR3 coding sequence is TGCGCCAGCAGCCACCCGGGACTAGGCTACGAGCAGTACTTC.